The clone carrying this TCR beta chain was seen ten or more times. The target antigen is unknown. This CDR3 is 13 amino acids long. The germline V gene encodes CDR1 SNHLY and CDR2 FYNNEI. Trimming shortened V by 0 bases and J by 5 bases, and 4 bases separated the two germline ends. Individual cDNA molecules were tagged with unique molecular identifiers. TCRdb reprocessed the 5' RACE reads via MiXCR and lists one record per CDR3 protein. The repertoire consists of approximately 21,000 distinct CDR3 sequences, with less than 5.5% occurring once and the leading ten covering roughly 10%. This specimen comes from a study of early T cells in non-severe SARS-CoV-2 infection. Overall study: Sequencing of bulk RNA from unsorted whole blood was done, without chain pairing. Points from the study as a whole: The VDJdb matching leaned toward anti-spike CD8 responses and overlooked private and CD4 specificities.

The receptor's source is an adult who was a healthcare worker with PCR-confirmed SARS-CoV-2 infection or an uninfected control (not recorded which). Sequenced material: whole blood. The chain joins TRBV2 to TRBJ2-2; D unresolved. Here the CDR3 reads CASSEAETGELFF. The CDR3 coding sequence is TGTGCCAGCAGTGAAGCAGAGACCGGGGAGCTGTTTTTT.